This TCR beta chain was sequenced in a study of cytomegalovirus exposure and HLA in healthy donors. The protocol was immunoSEQ multiplex PCR, while the TCRdb copy is restricted to in-frame clones and leaves out a portion. The table includes under 400,000 clones, approximately 90% detected once. Study-level results: It was reported that the classifier diagnosed cytomegalovirus status with high specificity and sensitivity in both the original and validation cohorts. The listing of approximately 160 TCR beta chains classed them as cytomegalovirus-associated.

As to this clone: Its antigen is as yet unknown.

The clonotype was recovered from a woman between 18 and 29 years old in good health and CMV-seronegative. The sequencing input was PBMCs.

CDR3 bases: TGTGCCAGCAGTGACACTAGCGCGAGCTCCTACAATGAGCAGTTCTTC. Protein sequence: CASSDTSASSYNEQFF. V is TRBV6-1 and J is TRBJ2-1, with TRBD2 matching 7 bases. This CDR3 has 16 residues. Germline V gene data show CDR1 as MNHNS and CDR2 as SASEGT. The V and J ends lost 3 bases and 0 bases, in that order; junction bases with no gene match: 5.